What follows are 22 T cell receptor beta chains derived from one specimen sequenced in a study of blood T cell repertoires in COVID-19. Assay: immunoSEQ multiplex PCR; the TCRdb copy retains only in-frame clones and omits some. Of 150,000 to 200,000 clones in the sample, just over 90% were seen once. Sequencing was performed on peripheral blood. The receptors shown here come from a man aged 18-30 years with COVID-19, enrolled during active disease.

The CDR3 reads CATSRDLSNNEQFF. The CDR3 DNA is TGTGCCACCAGCAGAGATCTCAGTAACAATGAGCAGTTCTTC. The chain joins TRBV15 to TRBJ2-1; D is ambiguous. CDR1 is LNHNV and CDR2 is YYDKDF in the germline V gene (reference sequence). The CDR3 covers 14 residues. The germline V and J ends were trimmed by 0 bases and 5 bases, with 8 bases remaining between them.

A single count supports this clone. Other DNA variants within this sample encode the same CDR3. The chain is built from TRBV6-5 and TRBJ2-7; 10 bases are shared with TRBD2. V lost 0 bases and J lost 0; bases outside the gene matches: 2. This CDR3 region has 16 residues. Germline assignment: CDR1 MNHEY and CDR2 SVGAGI. CDR3 loop: CASSYSGLAASYEQYF. The CDR3, as DNA: TGTGCCAGCAGTTACTCAGGACTAGCGGCCTCCTACGAGCAGTACTTC.

The rearrangement uses TRBV5-6 and TRBJ1-1, with TRBD1 as a possible D gene (5 bases). Trimming left V 3 bases short and J 5 bases short, with 14 bases between. The CDR3 is made up of 14 amino acids. Looked up from germline, CDR1 is SGHDT and CDR2 is YYEEEE. The CDR3 sequence is CASSSAGFLTEAFF. In DNA, the CDR3 is TGTGCCAGCAGCTCCGCAGGGTTTTTAACTGAAGCTTTCTTT. Full variable domain (missing parts from reference TRBV5-6 and TRBJ1-1): DAGVTQSPTHLIKTRGQQVTLRCSPKSGHDTVSWYQQALGQGPQFIFQYYEEEERQRGNFPDRFSGHQFPNYSSELNVNALLLGDSALYLCASSSAGFLTEAFFGQGTRLTVV.

V gene TRBV9 combines with J gene TRBJ2-7; the match to TRBD1 covers 8 bases. The germline V gene encodes CDR1 SGDLS and CDR2 YYNGEE. V lost 0 bases, J lost 3 bases, and 5 bases stayed unmatched. This CDR3 comprises 15 residues. Here the CDR3 DNA reads TGTGCCAGCAGCGTAGGGGGAACAGGGGGCTACGAGCAGTACTTC. It specifies CASSVGGTGGYEQYF.

This chain links TRBV27 with TRBJ2-1, with 9 nucleotides matching TRBD2. The CDR3 runs to 14 residues. Germline V gene data show CDR1 as MNHEY and CDR2 as SMNVEV (reference sequence). J was trimmed by 4 bases and V by 6 bases; bases with no gene match: 4. This chain's CDR3 is CASSGTSPYNEQFF. The CDR3 coding sequence is TGTGCCAGCAGCGGGACTAGCCCTTACAATGAGCAGTTCTTC.

The V and J genes are TRBV5-6 and TRBJ2-7; 9 positions agree with TRBD2. V trimming: 0 bases; J trimming: 1 base; junction bases outside the gene matches: 8. This CDR3 region has 17 residues. Per the germline V gene, CDR1 is SGHDT and CDR2 is YYEEEE. For the CDR3, the DNA is TGTGCCAGCAGCTTGGGTTTCTCCGCGGGAGGGTCCTACGAGCAGTACTTC. Translation gives CASSLGFSAGGSYEQYF.

The rearrangement links TRBV27 to TRBJ2-6; no clear D. Germline V lookup: CDR1 MNHEY, CDR2 SMNVEV (reference sequence). CDR3 length: 17 residues. V was shortened by 0 bases and J by 2 bases, with 11 bases between the two germline ends. CDR3 residues: CASSLSSMGPGANVLTF. Here the CDR3 DNA reads TGTGCCAGCAGTTTATCGTCGATGGGCCCTGGGGCCAACGTCCTGACTTTC.

V gene TRBV28 combines with J gene TRBJ2-7, with D perhaps matching TRBD1 (5 bases). From germline, CDR1 is MDHEN and CDR2 SYDVKM. This CDR3 spans 13 amino acids. Trimming removed 4 bases from V and 2 bases from J, with 9 bases in between. The CDR3 reads CASSSRVPYEQYF. The CDR3, as DNA: TGTGCCAGCAGTTCCAGGGTCCCCTACGAGCAGTACTTC.

DNA for the CDR3: TGCAGCGTTGTGGCTGCCGTCGAGCAGTACTTC. Translation gives CSVVAAVEQYF. V gene TRBV29-1 combines with J gene TRBJ2-7; D not resolved. The germline V gene encodes CDR1 SQVTM and CDR2 ANQGSEA. CDR3 length equals 11 residues. V was trimmed by 4 bases and J by 6 bases, leaving 10 bases between them.

The genes are TRBV12-5 and TRBJ1-1; 7 nucleotides line up with TRBD1. Germline V gene data show CDR1 as LGHNT and CDR2 as FRNRAP. The CDR3 consists of 15 residues. V was pared by 1 base and J by 3 bases, with 5 bases of the junction left unmatched. The CDR3 loop is CASGLEAGGYTEAFF. CDR3 nucleotide sequence: TGTGCTAGTGGTTTGGAAGCAGGGGGATACACTGAAGCTTTCTTT. The whole variable domain, remainder taken from reference TRBV12-5 and TRBJ1-1, is DARVTQTPRHKVTEMGQEVTMRCQPILGHNTVFWYRQTMMQGLELLAYFRNRAPLDDSGMPKDRFSAEMPDATLATLKIQPSEPRDSAVYFCASGLEAGGYTEAFFGQGTRLTVV.

The J gene is TRBJ2-3, the V gene TRBV5-1, with no clear D. Germline V gene data show CDR1 as SGHRS and CDR2 as YFSETQ. The CDR3 runs to 15 residues. V was pared by 0 bases and J by 0 bases, with 8 bases between. The CDR3: CASSLDQISTDTQYF. The CDR3 DNA reads TGCGCCAGCAGCTTGGACCAGATTAGCACAGATACGCAGTATTTT.

Details on this clone: A junction end diverges from the germline sequence, so it may reflect a read error. The chain employs TRBV30 and TRBJ1-6; 7 bases map to TRBD1. Germline CDR1 is GTSNPN and CDR2 is SVGIG (reference sequence). The length of the CDR3 is 16 residues. The CDR3 nucleotides are TGTGCCTGGAGTGCCCCGGACAGGTCCTTTAATTCACCCCTCCACTTT. As protein: CAWSAPDRSFNSPLHF.

This clone showed up just once. The chain employs TRBV28 and TRBJ1-5; D is undetermined. CDR3 size: 13 residues. The V gene lost 2 bases and the J gene lost 7 bases, with 9 bases spanning the gap. CDR1 is MDHEN, CDR2 SYDVKM, per germline. In nucleotides, the CDR3 is TGTGCCAGCAGTTTAAAGTGGGCACAGCCCCAGCATTTT. It codes for CASSLKWAQPQHF.

This chain links TRBV9 with TRBJ1-6; D may be TRBD1 (5 bases). Trimming removed 4 bases at V and 2 bases at J, with 13 bases between. CDR1 is SGDLS and CDR2 is YYNGEE in the germline V gene. The CDR3 contains 16 residues. CDR3: CASSPSGGAYNSPLHF. The DNA of the CDR3 is TGTGCCAGCAGCCCATCCGGGGGGGCCTATAATTCACCCCTCCACTTT. Full variable domain (outside the CDR3, taken from reference TRBV9 and TRBJ1-6): DSGVTQTPKHLITATGQRVTLRCSPRSGDLSVYWYQQSLDQGLQFLIQYYNGEERAKGNILERFSAQQFPDLHSELNLSSLELGDSALYFCASSPSGGAYNSPLHFGNGTRLTVT.

V usage is TRBV7-8 and J usage is TRBJ1-6, with 8 bases identical to TRBD1. J gave up 7 bases and V 5 bases, and 10 bases lay outside the gene matches. The CDR3 is 16 amino acids. CDR1 and CDR2 (germline): SGHVS, FQNEAQ. The CDR3 DNA reads TGTGCCAGCAGCCGCCGGGACAGGTTTCAAAATTCACCCCTCCACTTT. This codes for CASSRRDRFQNSPLHF.

This rearrangement joins TRBV11-3 to TRBJ2-2, with 7 bases that match TRBD1. The junction had 6 bases not matched to a gene; V was cut back by 5 bases and J by 6 bases. CDR1 is SGHNT and CDR2 is YENEEA in the germline V gene. The CDR3 length is 14 residues. As DNA, the CDR3 is TGTGCCAGCAGCCGTGACAGGGCTGCCGGGGAGCTGTTTTTT. Amino acid sequence: CASSRDRAAGELFF. The whole variable domain, remainder taken from reference TRBV11-3 and TRBJ2-2, is EAGVVQSPRYKIIEKKQPVAFWCNPISGHNTLYWYLQNLGQGPELLIRYENEEAVDDSQLPKDRFSAERLKGVDSTLKIQPAELGDSAVYLCASSRDRAAGELFFGEGSRLTVL.

Here the CDR3 reads CASSLARGFAGGPIYEQYF. The CDR3 region has the DNA TGTGCCAGCAGCTTAGCGCGGGGATTTGCGGGAGGGCCGATCTACGAGCAGTACTTC. This chain joins TRBV7-2 and TRBJ2-7, with 9 bases that match TRBD2. Germline V gene sequence: CDR1 SGHTA, CDR2 FQGNSA. With 0 bases clipped from V and 3 bases from J, the junction kept 15 bases outside the gene matches. The CDR3 length is 19 residues.

The chain uses TRBV15 and TRBJ2-7; 7 nucleotides match TRBD1. With 0 bases clipped from V and 3 bases from J, the junction kept 8 bases outside the gene matches. CDR3 length: 16 amino acids. Germline assignment: CDR1 LNHNV and CDR2 YYDKDF (reference sequence). The CDR3 region has the DNA TGTGCCACCAGCAGAGATTTGGGGGACAGCAACTACGAGCAGTACTTC. It translates to CATSRDLGDSNYEQYF.

The CDR3 DNA is TGTGCCAGCAGCTCCACCCCCGGTAATGAGCAGTTCTTC. Its translation is CASSSTPGNEQFF. This sequence joins TRBV7-6 and TRBJ2-1; D is unresolved. The V gene lost 4 bases and the J gene lost 7 bases, with 11 bases spanning the gap. CDR1 and CDR2 (germline): SGHVS, FNYEAQ. CDR3 length equals 13 residues.

This rearrangement joins TRBV2 to TRBJ1-6, with D tentatively TRBD1 (5 bases). Trimming pared 10 bases from V and 11 bases from J, leaving 24 bases between. This CDR3 contains 15 residues. The germline V gene has CDR1 SNHLY and CDR2 FYNNEI. The CDR3 loop is CAIPLSRQGGTPLHF. Here the CDR3 DNA reads TGTGCCATTCCCCTCTCCCGGCAGGGAGGGACACCCCTCCACTTT.

The chain links TRBV7-2 to TRBJ2-2; D not resolved. Germline V gene lookup returns CDR1 SGHTA and CDR2 FQGNSA. Trimming pared 2 bases from V and 6 bases from J, leaving 16 bases between. This CDR3 has 16 residues. CDR3 residues: CASSLFPVLQAGELFF. CDR3 coding DNA: TGTGCCAGCAGCTTATTCCCTGTCCTCCAGGCCGGGGAGCTGTTTTTT.

V and J are TRBV9 and TRBJ1-6; D may be TRBD1 (5 bases). The germline CDR1 and CDR2 sequences are SGDLS and YYNGEE. The CDR3 spans 15 residues. V lost 4 bases and J lost 10, with 18 bases in between. CDR3 coding DNA: TGTGCCAGCAGCCCCCTTATGGGGGGTGGATCACCCCTCCACTTT. It yields the protein CASSPLMGGGSPLHF.